This record looks at one T cell receptor (beta chain) sequence and its context. As yet, its antigen is unknown. CD45RO-negative, CCR7-positively selected cells formed the naive CD8 fraction, excluding terminally differentiated effector memory CD45RA+ cells. Assay used: immunoSEQ multiplex PCR; TCRdb lists only in-frame clones, some missing. The sample lists roughly 2,000,000 clones, about 94% occurring once. This specimen belongs to a study of shared clonotypes between healthy human individuals. Study overall: The plates for each donor numbered three CD4 naive, three CD4 memory, two CD8 naive and one CD8 memory.

CDR3 length equals 16 residues. The V gene's germline CDR1 is SNHLY and CDR2 FYNNEI. Unmatched junction bases numbered 7, after V lost 6 bases and J lost 2 bases. General study findings and limits: Researchers sampled only blood; tissue repertoires likely differ. Generation probabilities of non-shared clonotypes were lower (relative to those shared by all four donors).

This TCR came from a young man in good health. V and J are TRBV2 and TRBJ1-5, with 10 bases aligning to TRBD1. The specimen sequenced was naive CD8+ T cells sorted from blood. CDR3 DNA: TGTGCCAGCAGACGGGACAGGGGAACGGGCAATCAGCCCCAGCATTTT. Translation: CASRRDRGTGNQPQHF.